Here is one T cell receptor beta chain with its context. The source of the sample is a study of shared clonotypes between healthy human individuals. Germline CDR1 and CDR2: SGHTA and FQGNSA. Unmatched junction bases numbered 12, after V lost 5 bases and J lost 6 bases. There are 16 residues in the CDR3. CD8 cells regarded as naive lacked CD45RO, were positively chosen for CCR7, and omitted terminally differentiated effector memory CD45RA+ cells. Assay used: immunoSEQ multiplex PCR; TCRdb lists only in-frame clones, some missing. The repertoire holds about 1,900,000 clones, 85% to 95% seen once, with 1% to 1.5% in the top ten.

The chain carries TRBV7-2 and TRBJ2-1, with 8 bases that match TRBD2. This receptor was obtained from a man aged 18 to 29 in good health. Source material: naive CD8+ T cells sorted from blood. CDR3 amino acids: CASSPLSGRVLNEQFF. DNA for the CDR3: TGTGCCAGCAGCCCACTTTCCGGGAGGGTCCTCAATGAGCAGTTCTTC.